Reported below is one T cell receptor (beta chain). The data were obtained in a study of blood T cell repertoires in COVID-19. Overall study: Italy, Spain and the United States were the sources of the convalescent and acute COVID-19 samples.

V was cut by 4 bases and J by 4 bases, with 17 bases left in between. The germline gives CDR1 SGDLS, CDR2 YYNGEE. The length of the CDR3 is 15 residues. Assay used: immunoSEQ multiplex PCR; TCRdb lists only in-frame clones, some missing. Of some 97,000 clones detected, about nine tenths appear once; the ten largest clones hold approximately 5.1%. This TCR was sampled from a man between 65 and 85 years old with acute or convalescent COVID-19. Sequencing input: peripheral blood. This chain links TRBV9 with TRBJ2-5; D remains unclear. DNA for the CDR3: TGTGCCAGCAGCCCCGGCCTGGGCGCTTCAGAGACCCAGTACTTC. It specifies CASSPGLGASETQYF.